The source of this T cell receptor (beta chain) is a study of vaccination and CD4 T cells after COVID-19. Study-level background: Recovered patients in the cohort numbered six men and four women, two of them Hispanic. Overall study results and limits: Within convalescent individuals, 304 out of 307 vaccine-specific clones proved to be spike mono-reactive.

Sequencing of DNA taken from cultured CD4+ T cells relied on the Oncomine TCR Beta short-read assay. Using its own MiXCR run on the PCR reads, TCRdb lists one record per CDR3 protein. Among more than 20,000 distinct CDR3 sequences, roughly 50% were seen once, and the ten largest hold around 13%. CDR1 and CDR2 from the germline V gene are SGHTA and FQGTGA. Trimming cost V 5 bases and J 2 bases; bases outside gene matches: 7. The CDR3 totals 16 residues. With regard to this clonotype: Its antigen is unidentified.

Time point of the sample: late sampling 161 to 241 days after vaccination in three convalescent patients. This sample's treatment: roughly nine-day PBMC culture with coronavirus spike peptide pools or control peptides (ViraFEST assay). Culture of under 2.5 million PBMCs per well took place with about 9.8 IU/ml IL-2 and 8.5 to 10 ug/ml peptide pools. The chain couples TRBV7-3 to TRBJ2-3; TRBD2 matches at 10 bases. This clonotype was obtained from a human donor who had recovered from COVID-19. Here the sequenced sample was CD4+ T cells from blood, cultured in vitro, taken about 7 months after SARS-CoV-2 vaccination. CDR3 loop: CASSPASGGLTDTQYF. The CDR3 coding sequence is TGTGCCAGCAGCCCAGCTAGCGGGGGTCTCACAGATACGCAGTATTTT.